These 9 T cell receptor beta chains were all obtained from the same sample, sequenced in a study of vaccination and CD4 T cells after COVID-19 (dated by TCRdb to between 2021 and 2023). These TCRs are of unknown antigen specificity. Explained via the paper, the treatment or condition label denotes: 10-day PBMC culture with coronavirus spike peptide pools or control peptides (ViraFEST assay). The library was prepared using PCR. The listed sequencing device is Illumina iSeq 100. TCR sequencing of DNA from cultured CD4+ T cells used the Oncomine TCR Beta short-read assay at the Johns Hopkins FTIC core. The raw public data were reprocessed by TCRdb itself: fastp quality trimming at Q25, MiXCR clonotype calling, in-frame beta chains only. CDR3 protein duplicates are merged, each entry listing the most common genes and DNA. This sample has 18,000 or so distinct CDR3 sequences in its table, and 53% of those were observed once. The ten largest clones take up 7.2% of the sample.

The starting material was CD4+ T cells from blood, cultured in vitro, obtained before SARS-CoV-2 vaccination. These receptors originate from a human donor who had recovered from COVID-19.

The chain is built from TRBV2 and TRBJ2-3, with 7 bases matching TRBD2. The germline V gene has CDR1 SNHLY and CDR2 FYNNEI. V lost 6 bases and J lost 2; bases outside the gene matches: 8. This CDR3 contains 15 residues. CDR3 region: CASRSSSGVTDTQYF. CDR3 nucleotide sequence: TGTGCCAGCAGAAGCTCCAGCGGGGTCACAGATACGCAGTATTTT.

The chain uses TRBV7-9 and TRBJ1-4; D might be TRBD1 (6 bases). The germline V and J ends were trimmed by 5 bases and 8 bases, with 18 bases remaining between them. In germline, CDR1 is SEHNR, CDR2 FQNEAQ (reference sequence). The CDR3 covers 15 residues. The CDR3 spells CASSSRRGVREKLFF. CDR3 DNA: TGTGCCAGCAGCAGCCGCAGGGGTGTTCGAGAAAAACTGTTTTTT.

V is TRBV6-5 and J is TRBJ1-6, with D perhaps TRBD1 (6 bases). The CDR3 is 16 residues long. V lost 2 bases and J 4 bases, leaving 12 bases between the germline ends. CDR1 and CDR2 (germline): MNHEY, SVGAGI. The CDR3 sequence: CASSYGRQEYNSPLHF. In DNA, the CDR3 is TGTGCCAGCAGTTACGGGAGACAGGAGTATAATTCACCCCTCCACTTT.

This sequence joins TRBV11-3 and TRBJ2-7; D is undetermined. The V gene's germline CDR1 is SGHNT and CDR2 YENEEA. There are 15 residues in the CDR3. Trimming took 2 bases from V and 0 from J, leaving 11 bases between them. The CDR3 loop is CASSLSRGASYEQYF. The CDR3 nucleotides read TGTGCCAGCAGCTTAAGCCGCGGCGCCTCCTACGAGCAGTACTTC.

This clonotype was recorded a few times. The V gene is TRBV7-9, the J gene TRBJ1-1, with 11 bases that match TRBD1. This CDR3 has 15 amino acids. CDR1 and CDR2 (germline): SEHNR, FQNEAQ (reference sequence). With 6 bases clipped from V and 6 bases from J, the junction kept 9 bases outside the gene matches. CDR3 coding DNA: TGTGCCAGCAGAAGTGCCGGGACAGGGGGTTCTGAAGCTTTCTTT. Translated: CASRSAGTGGSEAFF.

This clonotype has just a few counts. V usage is TRBV24-1 and J usage is TRBJ2-3, with TRBD1 matching 8 bases. Germline trimming cut 3 bases from V and 3 bases from J; bases unmatched to any gene: 7. The germline V gene has CDR1 KGHDR and CDR2 SFDVKD. The CDR3 is made up of 16 amino acids. CDR3 protein: CATSDNSGQGTDTQYF. CDR3 in DNA: TGTGCCACCAGTGATAACTCAGGACAGGGTACAGATACGCAGTATTTT.

The chain is built from TRBV7-2 and TRBJ2-2; 11 positions match TRBD1. V dropped 2 bases and J dropped 4; count of bases not matched to a gene: 3. The CDR3 covers 16 residues. CDR1 and CDR2 from the germline V gene are SGHTA and FQGNSA. The CDR3 region is CASSLYGTGGTGELFF. The CDR3 coding sequence is TGTGCCAGCAGCTTATACGGGACAGGGGGCACCGGGGAGCTGTTTTTT.

The V and J genes are TRBV6-4 and TRBJ2-1; 13 positions match TRBD2. The germline V gene has CDR1 MRHNA and CDR2 SNTAGT. Trimming took 6 bases from V and 0 from J; bases not matched to a gene: 11. CDR3 length: 19 amino acids. CDR3 in DNA: TGTGCCAGCAGCCACCCGGGACTAGCGGGACTCAGCTCCTACAATGAGCAGTTCTTC. Translation: CASSHPGLAGLSSYNEQFF.

The chain joins TRBV2 to TRBJ2-7; 7 positions agree with TRBD2. The germline CDR1 and CDR2 sequences are SNHLY and FYNNEI. The CDR3 contains 14 residues. Trimming took 5 bases from V and 4 from J; bases not matched to a gene: 8. As DNA, the CDR3 is TGTGCCAGCAGTCTGCGCGGGAGAGGGTACGAGCAGTACTTC. Residues: CASSLRGRGYEQYF.